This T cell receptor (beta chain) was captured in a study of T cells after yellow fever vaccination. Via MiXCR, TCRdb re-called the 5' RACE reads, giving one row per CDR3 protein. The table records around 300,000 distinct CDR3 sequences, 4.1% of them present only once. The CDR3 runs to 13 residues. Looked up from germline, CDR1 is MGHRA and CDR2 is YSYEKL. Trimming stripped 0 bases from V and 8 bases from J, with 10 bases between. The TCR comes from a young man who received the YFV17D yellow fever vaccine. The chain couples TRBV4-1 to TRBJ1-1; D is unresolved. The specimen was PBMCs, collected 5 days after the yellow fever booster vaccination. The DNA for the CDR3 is TGCGCCAGCAGCCAAGATAACGGGCGAGAAGCTTTCTTT. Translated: CASSQDNGREAFF.